Reported below is one T cell receptor beta chain. Antigen unknown. The V gene's germline CDR1 is ENHRY and CDR2 SYGVKD. The CDR3 loop spans 12 amino acids. V was pared by 6 bases and J by 7 bases, with 10 bases between. This record comes from a study of shared clonotypes between healthy human individuals. The genomic DNA of each subset was split evenly across several immunoSEQ plates. The protocol was immunoSEQ multiplex PCR, while the TCRdb copy is restricted to in-frame clones and leaves out a portion. The repertoire has about 600,000 clones, 97% of them found once; the top ten carry around 0.058%. Study outcomes and limitations: Compared with clonotypes that all four donors shared, non-shared clonotypes had lower generation probabilities.

V and J are TRBV10-3 and TRBJ2-1, with D possibly TRBD1 on 6 matching bases. Sequenced: naive CD4+ T cells sorted from blood. The sample's subset: CD45RA+ positively selected. This TCR was recovered from a woman aged 30 to 39 in good health. The CDR3 region is CAIREQGNEQFF. The CDR3 DNA reads as TGTGCCATCAGGGAACAGGGAAATGAGCAGTTCTTC.